This TCR beta chain emerged from a study of cytomegalovirus exposure and HLA in healthy donors. Regarding the study as a whole: Fewer N-insertions (relative to the roughly 720-donor mean) were reportedly seen in an Asian-associated ancestry cluster in a later analysis. In an earlier analysis, in some 540 donors, most V segments appeared productive either ~87% or ~30% of the time.

About this clone itself: Its target is unknown.

V gave up 4 bases and J gave up 7 bases; unmatched junction bases: 3. This CDR3 is built from 14 residues. Germline CDR1 and CDR2: MNHEY and SVGAGI. Primers included in the PCR were 60 Vbeta and 13 Jbeta primers. Source study methods: In a later analysis, of roughly 83 million unique beta chains, 9 million to 11 million appeared in at least two donors. Method: immunoSEQ multiplex PCR; TCRdb's copy keeps in-frame clones and lacks some. The D gene and trimming were derived from the DNA, and the V and J assignments and clone size from that table. This sample has 150,000 to 200,000 clones, with 80% found just once.

Sequencing used PBMCs. The rearrangement links TRBV6-5 to TRBJ2-1; 11 bases map to TRBD2. The clonotype comes from a woman between 40 and 50 years old in good health and CMV-seronegative. The CDR3 bases are TGTGCCAGCAGTTCAATAGCGGGAGGGAATGAGCAGTTCTTC. Translating gives CASSSIAGGNEQFF.